This TCR beta chain is drawn from a study of Ad26.COV2.S vaccination and SARS-CoV-2 variants. Treatment defined: about 20 received Ad26.COV2.S at low or high dose, single or two shots; several received placebo; per-sample allocation not given. Sampling happened 63 days after the first vaccine or placebo injection. This adult donor, from Boston, was 18-55 years old. This clone was counted a single time. Here immunoSEQ multiplex PCR was the method, and the copy in TCRdb shows in-frame clones only, minus some. Counted here are 350,000 to 450,000 clones, around 86% occurring once; the ten biggest clones make up roughly 3.1%. CDR1 is SNHLY, CDR2 FYNNEI, per germline. The CDR3 runs 15 residues. V was clipped by 5 bases and J by 3 bases; unmatched bases: 4.

The genes are TRBV2 and TRBJ2-2, with 9 bases lining up with TRBD1. This receptor was taken from a person aged 18-60 years who received the Ad26.COV2.S COVID-19 vaccine or a placebo. The material was peripheral blood, obtained in a trial of Ad26.COV2.S vaccine versus placebo. The CDR3 nucleotides read TGTGCCAGCAGTTTCGACAGGGGGTACACCGGGGAGCTGTTTTTT. Protein: CASSFDRGYTGELFF.